The clone carrying this TCR beta chain was observed a few times. This entry belongs to a study of human T cells and chemical hapten exposure. Study details: Patch testing was performed with 0.01% DPC on the upper back, with reading at 6 days.

Library preparation tagged each individual cDNA molecule with a unique molecular identifier. TCRdb recomputed calls from the RACE reads with MiXCR, one row per CDR3 protein. The repertoire consists of about 380,000 distinct CDR3 sequences, with approximately 5% occurring once and the leading ten covering 2.5% to 3%. The CDR3 contains 13 residues. V lost 8 bases to trimming and J lost 3 bases, with 8 bases between them. Described time point: pre-sensitization, week 0. Sample treatment: therapeutic diphenylcyclopropenone sensitization with weekly scalp DPC. Suited to DPC and affected by alopecia, the donors ranged from 18 to 70 years old.

This TCR was sampled from a woman between 50 and 59 years old with alopecia areata. Some clones in this sample may be carry-over from other donors' samples. The material sequenced was whole blood, taken in connection with sensitization to the hapten diphenylcyclopropenone (DPC). The chain carries TRBV12-3 or TRBV12-4 and TRBJ2-6; TRBD1 might be the D (6 bases). CDR3 sequence reads: CASQGIGANVLTF. In nucleotides, the CDR3 is TGTGCCAGCCAGGGGATTGGGGCCAACGTCCTGACTTTC.